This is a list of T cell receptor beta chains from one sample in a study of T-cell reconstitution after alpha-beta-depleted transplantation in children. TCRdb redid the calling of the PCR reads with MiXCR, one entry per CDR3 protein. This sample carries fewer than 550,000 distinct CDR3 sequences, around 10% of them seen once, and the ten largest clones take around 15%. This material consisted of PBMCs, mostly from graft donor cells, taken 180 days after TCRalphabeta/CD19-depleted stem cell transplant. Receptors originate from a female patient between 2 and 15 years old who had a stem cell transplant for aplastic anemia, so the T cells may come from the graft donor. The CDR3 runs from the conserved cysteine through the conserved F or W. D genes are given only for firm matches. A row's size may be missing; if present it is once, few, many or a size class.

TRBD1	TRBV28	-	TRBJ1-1	TGTGCCAGCAGTTTCTGGGACAGGAAAGCTTTCTTT	CASSFWDRKAFF
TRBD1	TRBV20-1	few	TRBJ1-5	TGCAGTGCTAGTGGACAGGGAAACAATCAGCCCCAGCATTTT	CSASGQGNNQPQHF
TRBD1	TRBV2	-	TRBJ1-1	TGTGCCAGCAGGAGAGGGACAGGGGATTACACTGAAGCTTTCTTT	CASRRGTGDYTEAFF
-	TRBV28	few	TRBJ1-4	TGTGCCAGCAGGGGAACTGGTTGGACAATGAATGAAAAACTGTTTTTT	CASRGTGWTMNEKLFF
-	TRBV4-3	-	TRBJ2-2	TGCGCCAGCAGCCAAGATAGGCAGAACACCGGGGAGCTGTTTTTT	CASSQDRQNTGELFF
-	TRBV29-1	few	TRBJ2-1	TGCAGCGTCAATCCCCCGTACAATGAGCAGTTCTTC	CSVNPPYNEQFF
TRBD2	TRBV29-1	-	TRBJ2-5	TGCAGCGTTGCGGGGGGAGTAGGATGGGGTCAAGAGACCCAGTACTTC	CSVAGGVGWGQETQYF
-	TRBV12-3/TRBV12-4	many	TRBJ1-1	TGTGCCAGCAGTTTGGGCATCTCCAGAGCGAACACTGAAGCTTTCTTT	CASSLGISRANTEAFF
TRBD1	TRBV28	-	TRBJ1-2	TGTGCCAGCAGTTTAGAAGTGACAGGGAATGGCTACACCTTC	CASSLEVTGNGYTF
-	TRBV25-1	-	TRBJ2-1	TGTGCCGGCAACCAATTCGATGAGCAGTTCTTC	CAGNQFDEQFF
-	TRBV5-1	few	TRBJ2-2	TGCGCCAGCGTTTCAGGGCCGAACACCGGGGAGCTGTTTTTT	CASVSGPNTGELFF
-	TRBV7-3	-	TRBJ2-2	TGTGCCAGCAGCTTATTTCCCAAAAAGGGGAACACCGGGGAGCTGTTTTTT	CASSLFPKKGNTGELFF
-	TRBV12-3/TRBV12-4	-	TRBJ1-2	TGTGCCAGCAGTTTAAGGCGTTCCGGGTACGGTGGCTACACCTTC	CASSLRRSGYGGYTF
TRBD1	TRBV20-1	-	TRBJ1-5	TGCAGTGCTTTTATCCAGGGACAGGGGGCGGGCAATCAGCCCCAGCATTTT	CSAFIQGQGAGNQPQHF
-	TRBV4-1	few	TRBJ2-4	TGCGCCAGCAGCCACCTGGGACTGGAGAAAAACATTCAGTACTTC	CASSHLGLEKNIQYF
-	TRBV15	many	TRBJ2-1	TGTGCCACCAGCAGTCGGCCAGAGGGATACAATGAGCAGTTCTTC	CATSSRPEGYNEQFF
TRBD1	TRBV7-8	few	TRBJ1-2	TGTGCCAGCAGCTTAGTCCGGACAGGCCCCCGAGGCTATGGCTACACCTTC	CASSLVRTGPRGYGYTF
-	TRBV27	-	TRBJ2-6	TGTGCCAGCAGTCGGTATAGGATCTCTGGGGCCAACGTCCTGACTTTC	CASSRYRISGANVLTF
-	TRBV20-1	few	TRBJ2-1	TGCAGTGCCCCGCGTCGCTTGGCCCGCGATCGGAGCTCCTACAATGAGCAGTTCTTC	CSAPRRLARDRSSYNEQFF
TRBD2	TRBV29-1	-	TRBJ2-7	TGCAGCGCTAAACTAGCGGGAGGACCCTACGAGCAGTACTTC	CSAKLAGGPYEQYF
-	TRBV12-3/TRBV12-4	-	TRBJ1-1	TGTGCCAGCAGTTCCGGACGCCCCAGAAACACTGAAGCTTTCTTT	CASSSGRPRNTEAFF
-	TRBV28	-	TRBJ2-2	TGTGCCAGCAGTTTATTCGTCAGGGGCTCCGGGGAGCTGTTTTTT	CASSLFVRGSGELFF
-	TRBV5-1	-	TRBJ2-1	TGCGCCACCTGGGGGGGGCCGATTGAGCAGTTCTTC	CATWGGPIEQFF
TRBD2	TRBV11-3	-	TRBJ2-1	TGTGCCAGCAGCTTAAGGGTGAGCGGGACGGGTGAGCAGTTCTTC	CASSLRVSGTGEQFF
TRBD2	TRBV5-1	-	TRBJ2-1	TGCGCCAGCAGCTTGACGGGTAGCGGGAGGGCCTACAATGAGCAGTTCTTC	CASSLTGSGRAYNEQFF
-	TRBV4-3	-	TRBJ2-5	TGCGCCAGCAGCCAACGTGGACTCCTGAGAGAGACCCAGTACTTC	CASSQRGLLRETQYF
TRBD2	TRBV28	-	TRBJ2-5	TGTGCCAGCATGGGACTAGCGGGATTTTTGAGGGAGACCCAGTACTTC	CASMGLAGFLRETQYF
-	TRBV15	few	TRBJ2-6	TGTGCCACCAGCAGTGCCCCGGGTGGGGCTGGGGCCAACGTCCTGACTTTC	CATSSAPGGAGANVLTF
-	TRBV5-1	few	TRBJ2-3	TGCGCCAGCAGCTTGGTTGCGGATACAGATACGCAGTATTTT	CASSLVADTDTQYF
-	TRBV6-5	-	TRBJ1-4	TGTGCCAGCAGTTACTCATCGGGACCCCTCGAGGGGAGTGAAAAACTGTTTTTT	CASSYSSGPLEGSEKLFF
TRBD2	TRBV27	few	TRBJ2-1	TGTGCCAGCAGGACTAGCGGGTTTACCTACAATGAGCAGTTCTTC	CASRTSGFTYNEQFF
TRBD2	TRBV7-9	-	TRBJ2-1	TGTGCCAGCAGCGGGGGAGCGGGGGTTTTGTACAATGAGCAGTTCTTC	CASSGGAGVLYNEQFF
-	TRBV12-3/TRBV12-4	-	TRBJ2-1	TGTGCCAGCAGTTTAGGGGAAAAAGCTGAGCAGTTCTTC	CASSLGEKAEQFF
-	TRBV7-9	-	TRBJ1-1	TGTGCCAGCAGCCCCGGGTTGGGGGCCCAAATTGAAGCTTTCTTT	CASSPGLGAQIEAFF
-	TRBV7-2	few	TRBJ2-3	TGTGCCAGCAGCCCCAGAAGCGGGCCCACAGATACGCAGTATTTT	CASSPRSGPTDTQYF
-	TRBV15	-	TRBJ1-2	TGTGCCACCAGCTCCGGCCCCTATGGCTACACCTTC	CATSSGPYGYTF
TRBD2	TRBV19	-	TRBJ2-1	TGTGCCAGTAGTAAGAGCGGGAGAATCTACAATGAGCAGTTCTTC	CASSKSGRIYNEQFF
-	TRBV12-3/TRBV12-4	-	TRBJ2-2	TGTGCCAGCAGTGGGCTCAAAAACACCGGGGAGCTGTTTTTT	CASSGLKNTGELFF
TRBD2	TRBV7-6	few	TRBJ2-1	TGTGCCAGCAGCCCTGAGGCTGGGACTAGCACCTACAATGAGCAGTTCTTC	CASSPEAGTSTYNEQFF
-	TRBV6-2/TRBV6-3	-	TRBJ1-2	TGTGCCAGCAGTTACCCGACAGGATCTTTTACCCAGGATGGCTACACCTTC	CASSYPTGSFTQDGYTF
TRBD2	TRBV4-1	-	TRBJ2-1	TGCGCCAGCAGCCAGGCTAGCGGGAGCTATGAGCAGTTCTTC	CASSQASGSYEQFF
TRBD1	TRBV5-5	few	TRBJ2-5	TGTGCCAGCAGCCCGAGACAGGGGGCGAGGGTTGAGACCCAGTACTTC	CASSPRQGARVETQYF
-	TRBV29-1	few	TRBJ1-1	TGCAGCGTTGAAGATCGGTGGGGGAGGAATATGAACACTGAAGCTTTCTTT	CSVEDRWGRNMNTEAFF
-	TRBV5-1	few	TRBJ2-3	TGCGCCAGCAGCCATCGTGGGCCCACAGATACGCAGTATTTT	CASSHRGPTDTQYF
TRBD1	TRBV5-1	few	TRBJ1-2	TGCGCCAGCAGCCCTCGGACAGGATCAATCTATGGCTACACCTTC	CASSPRTGSIYGYTF
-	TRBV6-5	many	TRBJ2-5	TGTGCCAGCAGTTACTCGGCAGGTCGAGAGACCCAGTACTTC	CASSYSAGRETQYF
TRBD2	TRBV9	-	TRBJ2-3	TGTGCCAGCACCGCACTAGCGGGAGCTCAATTTCTCACAGATACGCAGTATTTT	CASTALAGAQFLTDTQYF
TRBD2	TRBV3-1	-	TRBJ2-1	TGTGCCAGCAGCCAAGGTTGGCTAGCGGGCTACAATGAGCAGTTCTTC	CASSQGWLAGYNEQFF
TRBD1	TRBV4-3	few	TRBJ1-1	TGCGCCAGCAGCCAATGGACAGGGGGGGGATTGAACACTGAAGCTTTCTTT	CASSQWTGGGLNTEAFF
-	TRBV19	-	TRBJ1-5	TGTGCCAGTAGTATAGGATGGGGGAAGCATCAGCCCCAGCATTTT	CASSIGWGKHQPQHF
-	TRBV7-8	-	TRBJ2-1	TGTGCCAGCGGCACACGAGCAGGGAATGAGCAGTTCTTC	CASGTRAGNEQFF
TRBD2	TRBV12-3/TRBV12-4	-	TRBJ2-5	TGTGCCAGCAGTTATCGACTAGCGGGGCTCCAAGAGACCCAGTACTTC	CASSYRLAGLQETQYF